The rows below give T cell receptor beta chains drawn from one sample of a study of T cells in Graves' hyperthyroidism and ophthalmopathy. TCRdb analysed the multiplex PCR reads with MiXCR anew, one entry per CDR3 protein. The sample comprises about 600,000 distinct CDR3 sequences, approximately 15% of which are singletons, and 9.5% to 15% rests with the top ten. The sequenced sample consisted of blood. Receptors originate from a woman between 45 and 65 years old with Graves' ophthalmopathy. Both conserved end residues are part of each CDR3.

j_call: TRBJ2-5; cdr3_length: 15; v_call: TRBV7-2; cdr3_aa: CASRLSGRVGETQYF
j_call: TRBJ2-3; cdr3_length: 15; v_call: TRBV20-1; cdr3_aa: CTAKGGVSGTDTQYF
j_call: TRBJ2-5; cdr3_length: 11; v_call: TRBV28; cdr3_aa: CASCHQETQYF
j_call: TRBJ1-5; cdr3_length: 13; v_call: TRBV7-3; cdr3_aa: CASSPDPNQPQHF
j_call: TRBJ2-7; cdr3_length: 13; v_call: TRBV6-2/TRBV6-3; cdr3_aa: CASQGTAPYEQYF
j_call: TRBJ2-1; cdr3_length: 13; v_call: TRBV29-1; cdr3_aa: CSVDVARDNEQFF
j_call: TRBJ2-1; cdr3_length: 12; v_call: TRBV7-2; cdr3_aa: CASSRLGHEQFF
j_call: TRBJ2-5; cdr3_length: 13; v_call: TRBV2; cdr3_aa: CASSEVRAETQYF
j_call: TRBJ2-5; cdr3_length: 13; v_call: TRBV19; cdr3_aa: CASQIRAGETQYF
j_call: TRBJ2-5; cdr3_length: 15; v_call: TRBV5-6; cdr3_aa: CASSWAYRDRETQYF
j_call: TRBJ2-6; cdr3_length: 17; v_call: TRBV27; cdr3_aa: CASSQRTVSSGANVLTF
j_call: TRBJ1-2; cdr3_length: 15; v_call: TRBV27; cdr3_aa: CASSLAQGAVYGYTF
j_call: TRBJ2-7; cdr3_length: 13; v_call: TRBV15; cdr3_aa: CATSPSGPYEQYF
j_call: TRBJ1-6; cdr3_length: 14; v_call: TRBV6-1; cdr3_aa: CASSPGQGPTPLHF
j_call: TRBJ2-7; cdr3_length: 14; v_call: TRBV4-3; cdr3_aa: CASSQEDRSYEQYF
j_call: TRBJ2-3; cdr3_length: 17; v_call: TRBV5-6; cdr3_aa: CASSSPYRGRSTDTQYF
j_call: TRBJ1-1; cdr3_length: 14; v_call: TRBV19; cdr3_aa: CASNLGRVYTEAFF
j_call: TRBJ2-4; cdr3_length: 17; v_call: TRBV2; cdr3_aa: CASSGARTSGGGNIQYF
j_call: TRBJ2-5; cdr3_length: 12; v_call: TRBV12-3/TRBV12-4; cdr3_aa: CASSLGYETQYF
j_call: TRBJ2-1; cdr3_length: 15; v_call: TRBV7-6; cdr3_aa: CASSRGTSGRNEQFF
j_call: TRBJ2-5; cdr3_length: 15; v_call: TRBV5-5; cdr3_aa: CASSFNVADQETQYF
j_call: TRBJ2-5; cdr3_length: 14; v_call: TRBV7-9; cdr3_aa: CASSLKQGQETQYF
j_call: TRBJ1-2; cdr3_length: 17; v_call: TRBV6-2/TRBV6-3; cdr3_aa: CASRPKQGGHLINGYTF
j_call: TRBJ2-7; cdr3_length: 15; v_call: TRBV15; cdr3_aa: CATSEGVAYAYEQYF
j_call: TRBJ2-1; cdr3_length: 15; v_call: TRBV9; cdr3_aa: CASSPATGFNNEQFF
j_call: TRBJ2-2; cdr3_length: 14; v_call: TRBV5-5; cdr3_aa: CASPSPGNTGELFF
j_call: TRBJ2-5; cdr3_length: 14; v_call: TRBV7-9; cdr3_aa: CASNLAVEQETQYF
j_call: TRBJ1-6; cdr3_length: 14; v_call: TRBV30; cdr3_aa: CAWSVAGGMVPLHF
j_call: TRBJ2-1; cdr3_length: 19; v_call: TRBV7-2; cdr3_aa: CASSFNRFSQRENYNEQFF
j_call: TRBJ2-1; cdr3_length: 12; v_call: TRBV28; cdr3_aa: CASSHRYNEQFF
j_call: TRBJ2-1; cdr3_length: 15; v_call: TRBV7-3; cdr3_aa: CASSLFPLALNEQFF
j_call: TRBJ2-3; cdr3_length: 15; v_call: TRBV5-1; cdr3_aa: CASSLTAGGPDTQYF
j_call: TRBJ2-1; cdr3_length: 15; v_call: TRBV5-1; cdr3_aa: CASRRQGIPDNEQFF
j_call: TRBJ2-5; cdr3_length: 16; v_call: TRBV18; cdr3_aa: CASSPPPRGGGETQYF
j_call: TRBJ1-1; cdr3_length: 16; v_call: TRBV19; cdr3_aa: CASSTPPGSGDTEAFF
j_call: TRBJ2-1; cdr3_length: 17; v_call: TRBV5-1; cdr3_aa: CASSSRLTSGGYNEQFF
j_call: TRBJ2-5; cdr3_length: 13; v_call: TRBV27; cdr3_aa: CASSLSWGETQYF
j_call: TRBJ2-2; cdr3_length: 17; v_call: TRBV6-9; cdr3_aa: CASIRGRLAGGYGELFF
j_call: TRBJ2-2; cdr3_length: 16; v_call: TRBV24-1; cdr3_aa: CATSDPGQGGSGELFF
j_call: TRBJ2-2; cdr3_length: 14; v_call: TRBV11-2; cdr3_aa: CASSLGRGHEELFF
j_call: TRBJ2-3; cdr3_length: 14; v_call: TRBV29-1; cdr3_aa: CSVELKTHPDTQYF
j_call: TRBJ2-2; cdr3_length: 16; v_call: TRBV7-2; cdr3_aa: CASPYPIGRNTGELFF
j_call: TRBJ2-3; cdr3_length: 16; v_call: TRBV27; cdr3_aa: CASSLWLAGVADTQYF
j_call: TRBJ2-2; cdr3_length: 14; v_call: TRBV10-2; cdr3_aa: CASSEQLAIGELFF
j_call: TRBJ2-5; cdr3_length: 15; v_call: TRBV9; cdr3_aa: CASSAGGAGGETQYF
j_call: TRBJ2-3; cdr3_length: 11; v_call: TRBV20-1; cdr3_aa: CSPQQGDTQYF
j_call: TRBJ1-2; cdr3_length: 12; v_call: TRBV6-1; cdr3_aa: CASSDFPYGYTF
j_call: TRBJ1-5; cdr3_length: 13; v_call: TRBV29-1; cdr3_aa: CSVGTDNGQPQHF